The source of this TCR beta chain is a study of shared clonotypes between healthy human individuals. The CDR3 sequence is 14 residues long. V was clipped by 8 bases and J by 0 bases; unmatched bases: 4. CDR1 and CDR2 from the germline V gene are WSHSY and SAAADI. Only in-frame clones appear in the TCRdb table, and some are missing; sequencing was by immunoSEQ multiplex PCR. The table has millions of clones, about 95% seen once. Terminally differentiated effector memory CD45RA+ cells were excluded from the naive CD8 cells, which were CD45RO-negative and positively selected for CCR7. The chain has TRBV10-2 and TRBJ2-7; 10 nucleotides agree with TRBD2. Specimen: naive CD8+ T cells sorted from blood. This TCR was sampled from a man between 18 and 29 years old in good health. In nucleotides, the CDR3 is TGCGCCAGCGATTCTAGCGGGAGCTCCTACGAGCAGTACTTC. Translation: CASDSSGSSYEQYF.